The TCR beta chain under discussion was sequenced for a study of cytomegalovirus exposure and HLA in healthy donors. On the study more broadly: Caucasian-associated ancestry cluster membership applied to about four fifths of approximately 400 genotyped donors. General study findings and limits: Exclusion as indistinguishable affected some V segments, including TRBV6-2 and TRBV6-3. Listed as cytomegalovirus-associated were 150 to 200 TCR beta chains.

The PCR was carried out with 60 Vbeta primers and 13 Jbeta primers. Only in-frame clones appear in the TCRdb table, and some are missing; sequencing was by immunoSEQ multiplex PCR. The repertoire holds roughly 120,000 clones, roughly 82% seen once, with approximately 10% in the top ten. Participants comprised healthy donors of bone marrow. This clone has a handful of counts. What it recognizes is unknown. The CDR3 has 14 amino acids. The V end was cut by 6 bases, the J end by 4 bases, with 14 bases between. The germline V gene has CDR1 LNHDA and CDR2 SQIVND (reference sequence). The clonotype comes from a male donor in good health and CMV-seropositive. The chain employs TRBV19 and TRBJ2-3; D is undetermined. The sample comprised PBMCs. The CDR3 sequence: CASSSGQVSDTQYF. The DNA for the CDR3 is TGTGCCAGTAGCTCTGGCCAGGTTTCAGATACGCAGTATTTT. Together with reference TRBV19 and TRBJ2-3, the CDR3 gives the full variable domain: DGGITQSPKYLFRKEGQNVTLSCEQNLNHDAMYWYRQDPGQGLRLIYYSQIVNDFQKGDIAEGYSVSREKKESFPLTVTSAQKNPTAFYLCASSSGQVSDTQYFGPGTRLTVL.